These T cell receptor beta chains were read from a single sample in a study of response to subunit inactivated influenza vaccine. TCRdb redid the calling of the RT-PCR reads with MiXCR, one entry per CDR3 protein. In the table there are roughly 500,000 distinct CDR3 sequences, around 25% of which are singletons. The sequencing used CD4+ T cells sorted from PBMCs, collected 5 days after vaccination. The origin of the receptors is a man in his forties or fifties who received an inactivated influenza vaccine. The CDR3 runs from the conserved cysteine through the conserved F or W. Fields, in order: V gene, D gene, J gene, clone size, CDR3 DNA, CDR3 protein. A D gene is named only where the DNA matches it firmly. Size values are once, few and many counts, or a class for expanded clones, and some rows have none.

V gene: TRBV12-3/TRBV12-4; D gene: NA; J gene: TRBJ1-2; clone size: few; CDR3 DNA: TGTGCCAGCAGGCTGGGGACCAGCGATTACACCTTC; CDR3 protein: CASRLGTSDYTF
V gene: TRBV5-1; D gene: TRBD1; J gene: TRBJ2-2; clone size: few; CDR3 DNA: TGCGCCAGCAGCTCGGACAGGGGGCTCACCGGGGAGCTGTTTTTT; CDR3 protein: CASSSDRGLTGELFF
V gene: TRBV29-1; D gene: NA; J gene: TRBJ1-2; clone size: many; CDR3 DNA: TGCAGCGCTCCTTTCCATTCTTCCCGGGACATCGAAAACTATGGCTACACCTTC; CDR3 protein: CSAPFHSSRDIENYGYTF
V gene: TRBV19; D gene: NA; J gene: TRBJ2-1; clone size: many; CDR3 DNA: TGTGCCAGTAGGGGTACCGGGGCAGATTACAATGAGCAGTTCTTC; CDR3 protein: CASRGTGADYNEQFF
V gene: TRBV6-5; D gene: TRBD1; J gene: TRBJ1-6; clone size: NA; CDR3 DNA: TGTGCCAGCAGTTACACGACAGGGGGCAATTCACCCCTCCACTTT; CDR3 protein: CASSYTTGGNSPLHF
V gene: TRBV7-9; D gene: NA; J gene: TRBJ2-2; clone size: few; CDR3 DNA: TGTGCCGGATCTTCGGATGGGCGGAGGAACACCGGGGAGCTGTTTTTT; CDR3 protein: CAGSSDGRRNTGELFF
V gene: TRBV6-2/TRBV6-3; D gene: NA; J gene: TRBJ2-7; clone size: once; CDR3 DNA: TGTGCCAGCAGTTACTCCCGGGACGGCCCCTACGAGCAGTACTTC; CDR3 protein: CASSYSRDGPYEQYF
V gene: TRBV20-1; D gene: NA; J gene: TRBJ1-3; clone size: few; CDR3 DNA: TGCAGTGCTAGAAACAACAGGGTGCGCTCTGGAAACACCATATATTTT; CDR3 protein: CSARNNRVRSGNTIYF
V gene: TRBV2; D gene: TRBD1; J gene: TRBJ1-4; clone size: NA; CDR3 DNA: TGTGCCAGCAGCACTACACAGGGGGCTGGGGAAAAACTGTTTTTT; CDR3 protein: CASSTTQGAGEKLFF
V gene: TRBV7-2; D gene: NA; J gene: TRBJ1-2; clone size: NA; CDR3 DNA: TGTGCCAGCAGTTATCTGCAGGGATCTGGTGGCTACACCTTC; CDR3 protein: CASSYLQGSGGYTF
V gene: TRBV5-1; D gene: NA; J gene: TRBJ2-7; clone size: many; CDR3 DNA: TGCGCCAGCAGCTTGGCCAACAGGGTAAACGAGCAGTACTTC; CDR3 protein: CASSLANRVNEQYF
V gene: TRBV5-1; D gene: NA; J gene: TRBJ2-5; clone size: NA; CDR3 DNA: TGCAACCTCCGCACCCAGTACTTC; CDR3 protein: CNLRTQYF
V gene: TRBV25-1; D gene: TRBD1; J gene: TRBJ1-2; clone size: NA; CDR3 DNA: TGTGCCAGCAGTGAACAGGGGGGATGGGGCTACACCTTC; CDR3 protein: CASSEQGGWGYTF
V gene: TRBV6-1; D gene: NA; J gene: TRBJ2-2; clone size: few; CDR3 DNA: TGTGCCAGCAGGAGCTTCGGACGGCCTTCCGGGGAGCTGTTTTTT; CDR3 protein: CASRSFGRPSGELFF
V gene: TRBV11-2; D gene: TRBD1; J gene: TRBJ2-7; clone size: NA; CDR3 DNA: TGTGCCAGCAGCTTGGTAACAGGGGTACGAGAGCAGTACTTC; CDR3 protein: CASSLVTGVREQYF
V gene: TRBV18; D gene: TRBD1; J gene: TRBJ1-6; clone size: few; CDR3 DNA: TGTGCCAGCTCACCCCGGGACAGCGGGAATTCACCCCTCCACTTT; CDR3 protein: CASSPRDSGNSPLHF
V gene: TRBV10-3; D gene: TRBD1; J gene: TRBJ2-1; clone size: NA; CDR3 DNA: TGTGCCATCAGCGCGGGACAGGGTTACAATGAGCAGCTCTTC; CDR3 protein: CAISAGQGYNEQLF
V gene: TRBV9; D gene: TRBD2; J gene: TRBJ2-7; clone size: NA; CDR3 DNA: TGTGCCAGCAGCGTCGGACTAGCGGGAGTAGGCGAGCAGTACTTC; CDR3 protein: CASSVGLAGVGEQYF
V gene: TRBV4-2; D gene: TRBD2; J gene: TRBJ2-3; clone size: NA; CDR3 DNA: TGTGCCAGCAGACCGATTAGCGGGAGCAGCACAGATACGCAGTATTTT; CDR3 protein: CASRPISGSSTDTQYF
V gene: TRBV28; D gene: TRBD1; J gene: TRBJ2-7; clone size: NA; CDR3 DNA: TGTGCCAGCAGCCAGCAGTGGACAGGGAGGTACGAGCAGTACTTC; CDR3 protein: CASSQQWTGRYEQYF
V gene: TRBV20-1; D gene: NA; J gene: TRBJ2-5; clone size: NA; CDR3 DNA: TGCAGTGCCTCTAGCGACCGGGAGACCCAGTACTTC; CDR3 protein: CSASSDRETQYF
V gene: TRBV20-1; D gene: TRBD1; J gene: TRBJ2-7; clone size: NA; CDR3 DNA: TGCAGTGCTCCCTCGCGTAGGGACAGGGCCCACGAGCAGTACTTC; CDR3 protein: CSAPSRRDRAHEQYF
V gene: TRBV29-1; D gene: NA; J gene: TRBJ2-3; clone size: NA; CDR3 DNA: TGCAGCGTTGAAGTCGGGGGGCGCACAGATACGCAGTATTTT; CDR3 protein: CSVEVGGRTDTQYF
V gene: TRBV10-2; D gene: NA; J gene: TRBJ2-5; clone size: NA; CDR3 DNA: TGCGCCAGCAGTGAACCCGGACTCCCCAAAGAGACCCAGTACTTC; CDR3 protein: CASSEPGLPKETQYF
V gene: TRBV20-1; D gene: NA; J gene: TRBJ2-2; clone size: NA; CDR3 DNA: TGCAGTGCTACAGGGTGGGGCGGGCGGAACACCGGGGAGCTGTTTTTT; CDR3 protein: CSATGWGGRNTGELFF
V gene: TRBV2; D gene: NA; J gene: TRBJ2-7; clone size: NA; CDR3 DNA: TGTGCCAGCAGTGATTGGACACGCGGTTACTTC; CDR3 protein: CASSDWTRGYF
V gene: TRBV6-2/TRBV6-3; D gene: NA; J gene: TRBJ2-1; clone size: NA; CDR3 DNA: TGTGCCAGCAGTTACTCTGGACAGAGAATAGACAATGAGCAGTTCTTC; CDR3 protein: CASSYSGQRIDNEQFF
V gene: TRBV29-1; D gene: TRBD1; J gene: TRBJ2-3; clone size: few; CDR3 DNA: TGCAGCGTTGAGACAGGGAGCACAGATACGCAGTATTTT; CDR3 protein: CSVETGSTDTQYF
V gene: TRBV5-6; D gene: NA; J gene: TRBJ2-5; clone size: few; CDR3 DNA: TGTGCCAGTACCTACCGGGGGGAGACCCAGTACTTC; CDR3 protein: CASTYRGETQYF
V gene: TRBV20-1; D gene: TRBD1; J gene: TRBJ2-7; clone size: few; CDR3 DNA: TGCAGTGCCACACAGGGGGCCATCTCCTACGAGCAGTACTTC; CDR3 protein: CSATQGAISYEQYF
V gene: TRBV12-3/TRBV12-4; D gene: NA; J gene: TRBJ2-1; clone size: few; CDR3 DNA: TGTGCCAGCACCTGGGGGGAGCGGACTTACAATGAGCAGTTCTTC; CDR3 protein: CASTWGERTYNEQFF
V gene: TRBV6-2/TRBV6-3; D gene: TRBD1; J gene: TRBJ2-7; clone size: few; CDR3 DNA: TGTGCCAGCAGTTACTTCAAAGACAGGGGAGCCTACGAGCAGTACTTC; CDR3 protein: CASSYFKDRGAYEQYF
V gene: TRBV6-1; D gene: NA; J gene: TRBJ2-2; clone size: NA; CDR3 DNA: TGTGCCAGCACCGGTGGGGGGCTGAGGACCGGGGAGCTGTTTTTT; CDR3 protein: CASTGGGLRTGELFF
V gene: TRBV14; D gene: TRBD1; J gene: TRBJ2-1; clone size: NA; CDR3 DNA: TGTGCCAGCAGCCAAGTAAGGCAGGGGGCGGGGAATGAGCAGTTCTTC; CDR3 protein: CASSQVRQGAGNEQFF
V gene: TRBV2; D gene: TRBD2; J gene: TRBJ2-4; clone size: once; CDR3 DNA: TGTGCCAGCTGCCCGTTGAGGTTCGCGGGAGAAAAGAACATTCAGTACTTC; CDR3 protein: CASCPLRFAGEKNIQYF
V gene: TRBV20-1; D gene: TRBD2; J gene: TRBJ2-1; clone size: few; CDR3 DNA: TGCAGTGCAAGTCACCCTAGCGGGAGGGTCAATGAGCAGTTCTTC; CDR3 protein: CSASHPSGRVNEQFF
V gene: TRBV4-2; D gene: TRBD2; J gene: TRBJ2-1; clone size: NA; CDR3 DNA: TGTGCCAGCAGCCAAGTCTCCCCACTAGCGGGAGGGAACTACAATGAGCAGTTCTTC; CDR3 protein: CASSQVSPLAGGNYNEQFF
V gene: TRBV7-2; D gene: NA; J gene: TRBJ2-3; clone size: NA; CDR3 DNA: TGTGCCAGCAGCTTAAGACTAAGTCGAACAGATACGCAGTATTTT; CDR3 protein: CASSLRLSRTDTQYF
V gene: TRBV7-2; D gene: NA; J gene: TRBJ2-5; clone size: NA; CDR3 DNA: TGTGCCAGCAGCTCAAGGAGGGGGCGTAATCTAGAGACCCAGTACTTC; CDR3 protein: CASSSRRGRNLETQYF
V gene: TRBV21-1; D gene: NA; J gene: TRBJ2-7; clone size: NA; CDR3 DNA: TGTGCCAGCAGCAAAGATTGGGGCGCAAGCGAGCAGTACTTC; CDR3 protein: CASSKDWGASEQYF
V gene: TRBV12-3/TRBV12-4; D gene: NA; J gene: TRBJ2-2; clone size: few; CDR3 DNA: TGTGCCAGCAGCCACAGGGAGACCGGGGAGCTGTTTTTT; CDR3 protein: CASSHRETGELFF
V gene: TRBV15; D gene: TRBD2; J gene: TRBJ2-3; clone size: few; CDR3 DNA: TGTGCCACCAGCAGACGTGGGACTAGCGGGAGTGCAGATACGCAGTATTTT; CDR3 protein: CATSRRGTSGSADTQYF
V gene: TRBV12-3/TRBV12-4; D gene: NA; J gene: TRBJ2-7; clone size: NA; CDR3 DNA: TGTGCCAGCAGTTTTGCCGGGGGGCAGTACTTC; CDR3 protein: CASSFAGGQYF
V gene: TRBV7-9; D gene: NA; J gene: TRBJ1-6; clone size: NA; CDR3 DNA: TGTGCCAGCAGCTTTCGACAGCCCTATAATTCACCCCTCCACTTT; CDR3 protein: CASSFRQPYNSPLHF
V gene: TRBV7-9; D gene: TRBD2; J gene: TRBJ2-1; clone size: NA; CDR3 DNA: TGTGCCAGCAGCTTAGCAGCGGGAAAGTTCAATGAGCAGTTCTTC; CDR3 protein: CASSLAAGKFNEQFF
V gene: TRBV24-1; D gene: NA; J gene: TRBJ2-5; clone size: NA; CDR3 DNA: TGTGCCACCAGTGGAACCGCAGGTCAAGAGACCCAGTACTTC; CDR3 protein: CATSGTAGQETQYF
V gene: TRBV7-8; D gene: TRBD1; J gene: TRBJ2-3; clone size: few; CDR3 DNA: TGTGCCAGCAGCTCGTCAAGGCAGGGGGCGTTAAATACGCAGTATTTT; CDR3 protein: CASSSSRQGALNTQYF
V gene: TRBV20-1; D gene: TRBD1; J gene: TRBJ1-2; clone size: few; CDR3 DNA: TGCAGTGCGAGAACAGGGGGCTCTGGCTACACCTTC; CDR3 protein: CSARTGGSGYTF
V gene: TRBV24-1; D gene: TRBD2; J gene: TRBJ2-1; clone size: many; CDR3 DNA: TGTGCCACCAGTGATAGCGGGACTAGCGGGATGGGGGAGCAGTTCTTC; CDR3 protein: CATSDSGTSGMGEQFF
V gene: TRBV12-3/TRBV12-4; D gene: NA; J gene: TRBJ2-1; clone size: NA; CDR3 DNA: TGTGCCAGCAGTTTAGGTTTATCTCCGTTCTTC; CDR3 protein: CASSLGLSPFF
V gene: TRBV11-2; D gene: NA; J gene: TRBJ1-3; clone size: few; CDR3 DNA: TGTGCCAGCAGCTCAGTCCAAGGCTCTGGAAACACCATATATTTT; CDR3 protein: CASSSVQGSGNTIYF
V gene: TRBV6-5; D gene: TRBD2; J gene: TRBJ2-5; clone size: few; CDR3 DNA: TGTGCCAGCAGTTATCTAGCGGGGTACCAAGAGACCCAGTACTTC; CDR3 protein: CASSYLAGYQETQYF
V gene: TRBV6-2/TRBV6-3; D gene: TRBD2; J gene: TRBJ2-7; clone size: NA; CDR3 DNA: TGTGCCAGCAGTTACTCGCTAGCGGGAGGCACCTACGAGCAGTACTTC; CDR3 protein: CASSYSLAGGTYEQYF
V gene: TRBV24-1; D gene: NA; J gene: TRBJ1-2; clone size: few; CDR3 DNA: TGTGCCACCAGTGATTTGACAGTCAACTATGGCTACACCTTC; CDR3 protein: CATSDLTVNYGYTF